This entry features one T cell receptor beta chain sequence. Sequence at one end of the junction differs from germline and may be a read error. Both 60 Vbeta primers and 13 Jbeta primers went into the PCR. TCRdb's copy holds only in-frame clones and misses some; the assay was immunoSEQ multiplex PCR. The sample contains some 170,000 clones, 70% to 85% of which appear only once. This record belongs to a study of cytomegalovirus exposure and HLA in healthy donors. Germline CDR1 and CDR2: SEHNR and FQNEAQ (reference sequence). The CDR3 extends over 14 amino acids. Though nominally healthy at sampling, donors likely had unrecorded immune exposures.

The sample was PBMCs. The chain uses TRBV7-9 and TRBJ1-1, with unresolved D. This clonotype was sampled from a man aged 35 to 55 in good health and CMV-seronegative. The CDR3 region is CSSSLDVGYTEAFF. DNA of the CDR3: TGTTCCAGCAGCCTGGATGTCGGGTACACTGAAGCTTTCTTT.